Included here is one T cell receptor beta chain sequence, with context. Its antigen is unknown. Isolated RNA was reverse transcribed in full, so expressed TCRB transcripts were sequenced. Generated by immunoSEQ multiplex PCR, the TCRdb table keeps only in-frame clones and is missing some. Here the sample spans 600,000 to 700,000 clones, around 12% being singletons. This sample is drawn from a study of beta chain features in type 1 diabetes. The CDR3 is 15 amino acids. Losses at the gene ends were 5 bases for V and 5 bases for J; bases not matched to a gene: 8. CDR1 and CDR2 (germline): SEHNR, FQNEAQ (reference sequence). Study outcomes and limitations: Moderate but significant shortening of TCRB CDR3s was recorded in all four CD4+ subsets from Type 1 diabetes patients.

The chain recombines TRBV7-9 with TRBJ1-4; TRBD1 agrees at 7 bases. This clonotype was sampled from a man under 40 with type 1 diabetes. Source material: naive CD4+ T cells from blood. The CDR3 DNA reads TGTGCCAGCAGCCCATCTAGACAGGGAAATGAAAAACTGTTTTTT. Protein product: CASSPSRQGNEKLFF.